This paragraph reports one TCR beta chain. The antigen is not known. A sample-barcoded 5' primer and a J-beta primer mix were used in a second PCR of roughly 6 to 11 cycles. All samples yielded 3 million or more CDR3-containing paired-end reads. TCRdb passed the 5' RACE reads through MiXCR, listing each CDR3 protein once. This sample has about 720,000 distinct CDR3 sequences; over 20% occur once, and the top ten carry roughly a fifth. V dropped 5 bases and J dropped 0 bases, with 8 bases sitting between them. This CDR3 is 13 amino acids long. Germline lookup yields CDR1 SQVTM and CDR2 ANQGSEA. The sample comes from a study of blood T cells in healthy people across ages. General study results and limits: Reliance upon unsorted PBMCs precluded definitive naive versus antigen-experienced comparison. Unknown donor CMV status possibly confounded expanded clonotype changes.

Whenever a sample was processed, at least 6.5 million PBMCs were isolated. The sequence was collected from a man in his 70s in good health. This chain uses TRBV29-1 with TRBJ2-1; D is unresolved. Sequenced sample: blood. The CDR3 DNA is TGCAGCGTTTCCCCCGCCTCCTACAATGAGCAGTTCTTC. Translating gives CSVSPASYNEQFF.